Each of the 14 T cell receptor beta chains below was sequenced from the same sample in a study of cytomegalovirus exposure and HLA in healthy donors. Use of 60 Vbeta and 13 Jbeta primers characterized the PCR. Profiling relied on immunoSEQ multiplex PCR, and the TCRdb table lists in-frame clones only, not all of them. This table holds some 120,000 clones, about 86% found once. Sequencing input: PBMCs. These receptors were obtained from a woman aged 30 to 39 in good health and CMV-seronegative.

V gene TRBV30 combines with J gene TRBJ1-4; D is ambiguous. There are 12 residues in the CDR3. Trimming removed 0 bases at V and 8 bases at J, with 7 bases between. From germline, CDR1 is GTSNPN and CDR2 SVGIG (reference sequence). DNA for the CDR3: TGTGCCTGGAGTGTAAGTCGGGAAAAACTGTTTTTT. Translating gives CAWSVSREKLFF.

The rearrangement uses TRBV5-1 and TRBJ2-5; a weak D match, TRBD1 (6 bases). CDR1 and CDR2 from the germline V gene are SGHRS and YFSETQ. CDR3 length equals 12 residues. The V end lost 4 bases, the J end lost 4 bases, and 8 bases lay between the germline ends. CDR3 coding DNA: TGCGCCAGCAGCCGCAGGGGAGAGACCCAGTACTTC. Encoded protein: CASSRRGETQYF. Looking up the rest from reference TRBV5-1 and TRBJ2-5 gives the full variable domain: KAGVTQTPRYLIKTRGQQVTLSCSPISGHRSVSWYQQTPGQGLQFLFEYFSETQRNKGNFPGRFSGRQFSNSRSEMNVSTLELGDSALYLCASSRRGETQYFGPGTRLLVL.

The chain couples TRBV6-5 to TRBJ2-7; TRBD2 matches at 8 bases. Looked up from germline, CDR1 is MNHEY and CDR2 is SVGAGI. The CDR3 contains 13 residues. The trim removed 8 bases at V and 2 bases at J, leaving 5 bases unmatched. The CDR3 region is CASGTSGTYEQYF. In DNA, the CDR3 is TGTGCCAGCGGAACTAGCGGAACCTACGAGCAGTACTTC.

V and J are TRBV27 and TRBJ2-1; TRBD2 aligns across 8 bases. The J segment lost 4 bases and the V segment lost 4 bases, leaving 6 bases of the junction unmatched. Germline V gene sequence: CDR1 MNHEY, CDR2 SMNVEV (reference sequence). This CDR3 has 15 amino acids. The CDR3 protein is CASSSSSGFYNEQFF. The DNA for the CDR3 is TGTGCCAGCAGTTCCTCTAGCGGGTTTTACAATGAGCAGTTCTTC.

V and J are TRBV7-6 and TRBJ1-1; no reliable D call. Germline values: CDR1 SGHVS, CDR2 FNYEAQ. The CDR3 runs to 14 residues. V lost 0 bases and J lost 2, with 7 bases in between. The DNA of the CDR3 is TGTGCCAGCAGCTTAGCGACGACTAACACTGAAGCTTTCTTT. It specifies CASSLATTNTEAFF.

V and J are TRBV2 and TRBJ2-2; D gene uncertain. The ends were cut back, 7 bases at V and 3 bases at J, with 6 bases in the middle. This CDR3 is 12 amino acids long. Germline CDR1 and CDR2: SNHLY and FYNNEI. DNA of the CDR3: TGTGCCAGCACAACAGACACCGGGGAGCTGTTTTTT. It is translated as CASTTDTGELFF. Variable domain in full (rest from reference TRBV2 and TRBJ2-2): EPEVTQTPSHQVTQMGQEVILRCVPISNHLYFYWYRQILGQKVEFLVSFYNNEISEKSEIFDDQFSVERPDGSNFTLKIRSTKLEDSAMYFCASTTDTGELFFGEGSRLTVL.

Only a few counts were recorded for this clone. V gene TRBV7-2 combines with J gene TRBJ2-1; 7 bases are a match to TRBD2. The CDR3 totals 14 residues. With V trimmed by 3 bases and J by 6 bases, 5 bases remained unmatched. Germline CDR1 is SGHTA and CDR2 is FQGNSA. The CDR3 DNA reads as TGTGCCAGCAGCTTCCCGGGGGGAGTCAATGAGCAGTTCTTC. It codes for CASSFPGGVNEQFF.

DNA for the CDR3: TGTGCCAGCAGTGACACGACAGGGAGCACCCAGTACTTC. Residues: CASSDTTGSTQYF. The genes are TRBV28 and TRBJ2-5; 7 positions match TRBD1. Germline CDR1 is MDHEN and CDR2 is SYDVKM. The CDR3 totals 13 residues. The junction had 8 bases not matched to a gene; V was cut back by 5 bases and J by 8 bases.

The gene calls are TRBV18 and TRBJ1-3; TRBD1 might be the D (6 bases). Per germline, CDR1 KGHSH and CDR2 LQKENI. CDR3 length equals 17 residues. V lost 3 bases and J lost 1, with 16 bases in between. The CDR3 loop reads CASSPRIIQGSGNTIYF. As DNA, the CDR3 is TGTGCCAGCTCACCTCGCATAATACAGGGATCTGGAAACACCATATATTTT.

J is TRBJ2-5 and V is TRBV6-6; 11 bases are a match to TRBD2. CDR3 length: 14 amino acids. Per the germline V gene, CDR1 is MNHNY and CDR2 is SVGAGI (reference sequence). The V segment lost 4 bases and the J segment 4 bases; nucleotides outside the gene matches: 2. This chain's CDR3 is CASSLAGGRETQYF. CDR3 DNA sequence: TGTGCCAGCAGTTTAGCGGGAGGGAGAGAGACCCAGTACTTC.

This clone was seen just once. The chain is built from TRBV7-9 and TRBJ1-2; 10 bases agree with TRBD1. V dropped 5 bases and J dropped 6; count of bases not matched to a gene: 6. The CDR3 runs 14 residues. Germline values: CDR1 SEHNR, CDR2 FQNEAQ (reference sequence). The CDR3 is CASSTLDRGHGYTF. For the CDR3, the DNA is TGTGCCAGCAGCACGCTTGACAGGGGGCATGGCTACACCTTC.

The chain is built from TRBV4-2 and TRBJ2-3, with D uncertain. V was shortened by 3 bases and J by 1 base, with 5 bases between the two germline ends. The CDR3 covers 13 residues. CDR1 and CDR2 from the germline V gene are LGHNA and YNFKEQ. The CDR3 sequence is CASSQGRTDTQYF. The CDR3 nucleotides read TGTGCCAGCAGCCAGGGCCGCACAGATACGCAGTATTTT.

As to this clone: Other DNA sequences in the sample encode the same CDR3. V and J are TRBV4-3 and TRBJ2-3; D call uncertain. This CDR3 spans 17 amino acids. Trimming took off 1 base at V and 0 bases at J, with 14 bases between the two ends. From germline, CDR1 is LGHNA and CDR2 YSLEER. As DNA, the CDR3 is TGCGCCAGCAGCCAAGGAGTTGGTTACCGTAGCACAGATACGCAGTATTTT. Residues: CASSQGVGYRSTDTQYF.

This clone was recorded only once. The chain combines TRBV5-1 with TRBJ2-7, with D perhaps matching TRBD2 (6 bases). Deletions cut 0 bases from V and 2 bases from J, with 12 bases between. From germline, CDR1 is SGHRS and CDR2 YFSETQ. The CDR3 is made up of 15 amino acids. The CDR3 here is CASSLGLAYTYEQYF. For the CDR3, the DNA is TGCGCCAGCAGCTTGGGCCTAGCGTATACCTACGAGCAGTACTTC. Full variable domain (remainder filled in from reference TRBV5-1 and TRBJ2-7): KAGVTQTPRYLIKTRGQQVTLSCSPISGHRSVSWYQQTPGQGLQFLFEYFSETQRNKGNFPGRFSGRQFSNSRSEMNVSTLELGDSALYLCASSLGLAYTYEQYFGPGTRLTVT.